This section outlines one T cell receptor beta chain sequence together with its context. It lacks a known antigen. There are no base qualities to consult, and no much larger clone falls within one base. The data are from a study of cytomegalovirus exposure and HLA in healthy donors (TCRdb year 2017). Background for the entire study: An earlier analysis of several hundred of the donors reported over 250 Gb of sequence data and 95 million to 120 million unique TCR beta sequences obtained from about 200 million T cells. To decide whether each TCR beta V gene segment behaved as functional or pseudogenic, an earlier analysis of fewer than 750 of the donors relied on high-throughput TCR beta sequencing. In a later analysis, previously published TCR beta repertoires from 670 or so donors were re-analyzed and high-resolution HLA genotyping was added so that TCR occurrence patterns could be studied. The later analysis used no new phenotypic data to find candidate immune exposures, relying instead on TCR beta sequences and their occurrence across donors. The study aimed to test whether signatures of past pathogen exposure could be identified by cataloging public T cell receptors. Donor age, sex, ethnicity and CMV serostatus were collected together with the repertoire data. To predict cytomegalovirus infection status, the study brought together high-throughput TCR immunosequencing, statistical association of individual TCRs with disease status, and machine learning. An early release covering roughly 580 HLA-typed donors comprised approximately 300 gigabases of sequencing data and roughly 85 million unique TCR sequences. Roughly five DR-DQ haplotypes were handled as single units for association and clustering because linkage in the cohort was strong. A later genetic analysis used genome-wide SNP genotypes for about 65% of the 666 donors, treating that subset as a discovery cohort. Class I and class II HLA loci were covered by the typing at four-digit resolution. The genetic ancestry cluster associated with self-reported Caucasian donors included 81% of the roughly 400 genotyped donors. All discovery cohort repertoires had been generated on a single sequencing platform. On average, 235,054 unique TCR beta nucleotide sequences were sequenced per donor among a few hundred genotyped donors of the cohort, with roughly 18% of those sequences being non-productive. The number of typed donors differed by locus: about 620-630 for A, B, C, DRB1 and DQB1; approximately 520 for DQA1; some 610 for DPA1; and around 470 for DPB1. The study used immunosequencing to profile the T cell repertoires of around 600 subjects and linked those repertoires to cytomegalovirus serostatus. In addition to the first cohort of 650 to 800 subjects, a separate validation cohort of under 150 different subjects was used.

Results and caveats for the whole study, not just this receptor: A cluster of highly shared sequence variants was judged likely to be a technical artifact of the sequencing pipeline. The presence/absence analyses assumed that sequencing depth was roughly uniform across donors, and that assumption may not be true. Compared with equally common non-associated chains, HLA-associated TCR beta chains in a later analysis were more clonally expanded and had lower generation probabilities. In a later analysis, TCR association rates were found to vary across HLA loci, with the most associated TCRs seen for DRB1 alleles and the fewest for HLA-C alleles. A further reported finding was that TCR beta sequences accurately predicted the HLA-A and HLA-B alleles for most subjects in the first cohort. Linkage disequilibrium might explain the correlated functional status among segregating V segments, but an unknown experimental factor could not be excluded. Only TCR beta chains were sequenced in this cohort, and the absence of alpha or paired-chain data limited detectable features. In the study, 164 TCR beta chains were listed as associated with cytomegalovirus. While some public TCRs were present in many individuals, most TCR sequences turned up only very rarely across donors. Compared with the approximately 670-donor mean, donors in an Asian-associated ancestry cluster had fewer N-insertions in productive TCRs, according to a later genetic analysis. When HLA alleles, especially DR and DQ, strongly co-occurred, TCR associations were difficult to assign to individual alleles. In an earlier analysis of 587 of the donors, most TCR beta V segments were observed in productive rearrangements about 87% or about 30% of the time, broadly matching IMGT annotations. According to a later analysis, most CMV-associated TCR beta chains appeared to be HLA-restricted, and the HLA associations seemed to be driven largely by CMV exposure. The authors suggested that the approach could potentially be generalized to other disease states and immunological phenotypes. Several of the top co-occurrence clusters appeared to be linked to parvovirus B19, influenza, CMV and Epstein-Barr virus, according to a later analysis. Because counts were too low, 15 to 20 rarely observed V segments, including chromosome 9 orphons, were excluded from the earlier analysis of 587 of the donors. In a later genetic analysis, a missense DCLRE1C variant was associated with V-gene and J-gene trimming of TCR beta chains, and the association was replicated in an independent cohort. The classifier was reported to diagnose cytomegalovirus status with high specificity and sensitivity in both the original cohort and the validation cohort. A few of the identified cytomegalovirus-associated TCR beta chains were confirmed in vitro to be specific for cytomegalovirus antigens. At a false discovery rate of 0.05, a later analysis linked approximately 18,000 TCR beta sequences to specific HLA alleles. Immune exposure information for the cohort was limited to CMV serostatus. Some IMGT-functional V segments, including TRBV6-2 and TRBV6-3, could not be distinguished by the 87-base-pair reads and were therefore excluded. Because HLA typing was missing for some donors at each locus, association tests included only the typed subset.

CDR1 and CDR2, per the germline V gene, are SGHAT and FQNNGV. Relative to germline, V is 3 bases shorter and J is 7 bases shorter, with 18 bases between their ends. Measured from the cysteine to the phenylalanine, the CDR3 is 16 residues long. The retained sequence is limited to the CDR3, 48 bases, with the frame set at the first base. The cohort consisted of some 670 healthy bone marrow donors. Cohort members were all nominally healthy when sampled, although unrecorded immune exposures were likely present. The donor was CMV seropositive and was included in the group of 250 to 350 seropositive cohort members. Each donor provided a peripheral blood sample, and peripheral blood mononuclear cells were used for TCR beta sequencing. Genomic DNA extraction from the blood cell samples was performed with the Qiagen DNeasy Blood Extraction Kit. Receptors were amplified or captured by the immunoSEQ multiplex PCR assay. The multiplex PCR relied on a mix of 60 forward primers for TCR Vbeta segments and 13 reverse primers for TCR Jbeta segments. The CDR3 region of rearranged TCR beta genes was amplified from genomic DNA by a multiplex PCR assay. The Illumina HiSeq System was used to sequence the amplified TCR beta libraries as 87-base-pair reads. Concerning the study's data processing: A later analysis tallied some 79 million unique TCR beta chains across the 640 or so repertoires, and around 10 million of those chains were shared by two or more donors. To remove PCR and sequencing errors, raw reads were error-corrected and collapsed into unique sequences using a nearest-neighbor algorithm that merged closely related sequences. To assign V, D and J gene segments, CDR3 sequences were aligned to IMGT reference sequences. Each retained sequence needed at least a six-nucleotide match to both a V gene segment and a J gene segment. Rearrangements were called productive when the CDR3 lacked stop codons and stayed in frame with V and J; all others were non-productive. Following IMGT convention, CDR3 was defined as the stretch from the second conserved V-encoded cysteine to the conserved J-encoded phenylalanine. The earlier analysis of some 600 of the donors excluded sequences that lacked an unambiguous match to a single V gene segment. An earlier analysis of some 500 of the donors classified V segments as functional when productive rearrangements were above 56.7% and as segregating when the standard deviation between donors was above 5%. A statistical classification framework was built to diagnose cytomegalovirus status from the catalog of TCR beta chain sequences. V and J gene assignment, in a later analysis, came from comparing TCR nucleotide sequences with IMGT/GENE-DB human TR gene sequences. In a later analysis, CDR3 sequences and most-parsimonious VDJ recombination scenarios were assigned using the TCRdist pipeline. In a later analysis, each TCR beta chain was defined by its CDR3 amino acid sequence together with its V-gene family, and reads without a unique V-gene family were excluded. As a way to deal with suspected cross-contamination and a sequencing artifact, a later analysis dropped approximately 570 nucleotide sequences that were highly shared and had low generation probability. A later analysis calculated a clonal expansion index for each public chain from normalized within-repertoire ranks of inferred template counts. Generation probabilities in a later analysis came from a VDJ recombination model fitted to out-of-frame rearrangements, and those results were checked against IGoR. In a later analysis, hypergeometric tests were used to score TCR-TCR, TCR-HLA and TCR-CMV co-occurrence, with a repertoire-size bias correction applied to TCR pairs. False discovery rates were estimated in a later analysis by permuting HLA or CMV assignments 20 times. In a later analysis, co-occurring TCRs were grouped using DBSCAN, with TCRdist sequence similarity added in when clustering inside HLA-allele-positive subsets. For co-occurrence clustering, repertoires with fewer than 30,000 or more than 120,000 public chains were excluded, along with roughly 5 repertoires with anomalous nucleotide sharing. As stored in TCRdb, this immuneACCESS dataset retains in-frame rearrangements with V and J assigned. A fraction of the clones does not appear; measured against another copy, unresolved V genes explain less than half of the discrepancy, and the remainder lacks a known reason. The DNA was the basis for D and trimming; V, J and clone size are from that table. The sample includes fewer than 250,000 clones, with 65% to 85% observed a single time. Around 1.6% of the sample is held by the ten biggest clonotypes.

The sequencing input was PBMCs. Recombination joined TRBV11-2 with TRBJ1-4, with the D gene call left open. The source of this sequence is a man aged 40-49 years in good health and CMV-seropositive. The DNA sequence is as follows: TGTGCCAGCAGCTTCACAGTTCCAAGCTTAGGTGAAAAACTGTTTTTT. Translation gives CASSFTVPSLGEKLFF.